This note documents a single T cell receptor beta chain sequence. Germline V gene data show CDR1 as MNHNS and CDR2 as SASEGT. The CDR3 contains 15 residues. Germline trimming cut 3 bases from V and 4 bases from J; bases unmatched to any gene: 4. This entry belongs to a study of blood T cell repertoires in COVID-19. The wider study: Spain, Italy and the United States supplied samples that represented acute and convalescent COVID-19. The cDNA or gDNA used as material had been derived from T cells, B-cell-depleted T cells, or PBMCs.

Authors' analysis steps: Amplified reference gene primers provided the basis for estimating nucleated cell counts. Clones were sequenced by immunoSEQ multiplex PCR, and TCRdb holds only the in-frame ones, with some missing. That table is the source of V, J and clone size, and D and trimming were worked out from the DNA. Among 120,000 or so clones listed, around 89% were seen once. The chain has TRBV6-1 and TRBJ2-5, with 11 bases that match TRBD1. This TCR derives from a woman aged 45 to 65 with acute or convalescent COVID-19. The sample comprised peripheral blood. The CDR3 loop is CASSDRTGGRETQYF. The CDR3 DNA reads as TGTGCCAGCAGTGATCGGACAGGGGGCAGAGAGACCCAGTACTTC.